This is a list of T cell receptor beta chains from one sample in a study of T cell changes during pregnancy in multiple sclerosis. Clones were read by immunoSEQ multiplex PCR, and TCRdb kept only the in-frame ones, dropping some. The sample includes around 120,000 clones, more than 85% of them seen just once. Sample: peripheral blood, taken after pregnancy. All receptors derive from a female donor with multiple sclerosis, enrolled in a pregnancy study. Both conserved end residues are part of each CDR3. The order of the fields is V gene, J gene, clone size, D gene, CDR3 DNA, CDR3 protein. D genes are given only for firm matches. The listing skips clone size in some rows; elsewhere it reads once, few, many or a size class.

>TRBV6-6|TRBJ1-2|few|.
TGTGCCAGCAGTGAGTGGTTCAACTATGGCTACACCTTC
CASSEWFNYGYTF
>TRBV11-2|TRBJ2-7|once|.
TGTGCCAGCAGCTTAACAGGGAGCGAGCAGTACTTC
CASSLTGSEQYF
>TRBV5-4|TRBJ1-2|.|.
TGTGCCAGCAGCTTGGATGGGGCAGGGTTTGGCTACACCTTC
CASSLDGAGFGYTF
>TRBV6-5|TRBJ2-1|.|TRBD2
TGTGCCAGCAGTTACTCGAGCGGGGGGTACAATGAGCAGTTCTTC
CASSYSSGGYNEQFF
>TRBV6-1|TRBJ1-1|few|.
TGTGCCAGCAGTGAGTTGGCCAACGCTGAAGCTTTCTTT
CASSELANAEAFF
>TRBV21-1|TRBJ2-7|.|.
TGTGCCAGCAGCAATGAGTCGGGACTAGCGGGGGGAAGTCGCAGCGAGCAGTACTTC
CASSNESGLAGGSRSEQYF
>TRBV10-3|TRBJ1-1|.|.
TGTGCCACCACTCCACGTCTGAACACTGAAGCTTTCTTT
CATTPRLNTEAFF
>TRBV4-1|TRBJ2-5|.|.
TGCGCCAGCAGCCAAGCAAGGGGCCAGGAGACCCAGTACTTC
CASSQARGQETQYF
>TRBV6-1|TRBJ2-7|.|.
TGTGCCAGCAGTGCCCGACAGGTGATCTACGAGCAGTACTTC
CASSARQVIYEQYF
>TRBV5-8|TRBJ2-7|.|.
TGTGCCAGCAGCTTGGTCATGCCTACCTACGAGCAGTACTTC
CASSLVMPTYEQYF
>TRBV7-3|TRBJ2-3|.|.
TGTGCCAGTGGGGGGATCACAGATACGCAGTATTTT
CASGGITDTQYF
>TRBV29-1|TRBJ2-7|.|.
TGCAGCGTTCGCAAGGTAGGGGTCCTCATTTCTGAGCAGTACTTC
CSVRKVGVLISEQYF
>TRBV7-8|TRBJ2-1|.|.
TGTGCCAGCAGCAATTCGGGACTTCCCGAGCAGTTCTTC
CASSNSGLPEQFF
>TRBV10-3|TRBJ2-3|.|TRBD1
TGTGCCATCACAAGGGACAGGGGAAACACAGATACGCAGTATTTT
CAITRDRGNTDTQYF
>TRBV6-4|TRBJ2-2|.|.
TGTGCCAGCAGTGCGGTTCAGAACACCGGGGAGCTGTTTTTT
CASSAVQNTGELFF
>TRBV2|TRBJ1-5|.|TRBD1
TGTGCCAGCAACCAAAGGGGACAGGGAAATCAGCCCCAGCATTTT
CASNQRGQGNQPQHF
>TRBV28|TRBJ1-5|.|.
TGTGCCAGCAGCTCTAAAATGACAGCGAATCAGCCCCAGCATTTT
CASSSKMTANQPQHF
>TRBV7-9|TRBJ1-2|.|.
TGTGCCAGCAGCTCCTCGAGCGGGGACCTCTACTATGGCTACACCTTC
CASSSSSGDLYYGYTF
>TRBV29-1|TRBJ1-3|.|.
TGCAGCGTTGAAGGGGCACTTGGTAACACCATATATTTT
CSVEGALGNTIYF
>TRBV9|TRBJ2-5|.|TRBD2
TGTGCCAGCAGCGAGGGGGGACTAGCGGAGACCCAGTACTTC
CASSEGGLAETQYF
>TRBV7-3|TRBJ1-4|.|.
TGTGCCAGCAGCTTAACGAGGCCAACTAATGAAAAACTGTTTTTT
CASSLTRPTNEKLFF
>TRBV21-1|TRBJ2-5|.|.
TGTGCCAGCAGCAAAGGGGGGGGACCGCGGGGCGAGACCCAGTACTTC
CASSKGGGPRGETQYF
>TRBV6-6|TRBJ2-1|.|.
TGTGCCAGCAGTTACAGGCCCCACAGATACAATGAGCAGTTCTTC
CASSYRPHRYNEQFF
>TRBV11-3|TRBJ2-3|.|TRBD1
TGTGCCAGCAGCACCCGGACAGGGGGCAGGGATACGCAGTATTTT
CASSTRTGGRDTQYF
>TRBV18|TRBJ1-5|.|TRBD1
TGTGCCAGCTCACTGGGAGCAGTGACAGGGGATCGGCAGCCCCAGCATTTT
CASSLGAVTGDRQPQHF
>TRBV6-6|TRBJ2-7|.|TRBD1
TGTGCCAGCAGTTACGGACCGGGACAGGGAACCTACGAGCAGTACTTC
CASSYGPGQGTYEQYF
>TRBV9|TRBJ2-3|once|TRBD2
TGTGCCAGCAGCCCGGGGACTAGCTGGACAGATACGCAGTATTTT
CASSPGTSWTDTQYF
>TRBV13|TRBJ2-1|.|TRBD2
TGTGCCAGCAGCCTCGGGGGGAATGAGCAGTTCTTC
CASSLGGNEQFF
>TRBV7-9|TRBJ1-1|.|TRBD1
TGTGCCAGCGGTTCCCCTCGGACAGGGGTGTTATTGAGTGAAGCTTTCTTT
CASGSPRTGVLLSEAFF
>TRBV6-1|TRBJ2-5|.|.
TGTGCCAGCAGTAAAGGGGTCCAGGGGGAGACCCAGTACTTC
CASSKGVQGETQYF
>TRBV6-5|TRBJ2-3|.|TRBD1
TGTGCCAGCAGTTTAAAACGGGACAGTCGCACAGATACGCAGTATTTT
CASSLKRDSRTDTQYF
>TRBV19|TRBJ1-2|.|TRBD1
TGTGCCAGTAGACCCCAGGGGGCCCATGGCTACACCTTC
CASRPQGAHGYTF
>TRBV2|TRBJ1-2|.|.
TGTGCCAGCAGTGGGGCAGACTATGGCTACACCTTC
CASSGADYGYTF